Listed here is a single T cell receptor (beta chain). What antigen it recognizes has not been identified. No much larger clonotype is one base removed from it; base qualities were not supplied. V loses 4 bases, J loses 7 bases, and the germline ends lie 18 bases apart. From its cysteine to its phenylalanine, the CDR3 spans 15 amino acids. Kept here is only the CDR3 DNA, which spans 45 bases and is read in frame from base 1. Based on the germline V gene (reference sequence), the CDR1 and CDR2 sequences are SGHNT and YYREEE. In total, 500 to 700 healthy bone marrow donors made up the cohort. At the time of sampling, all cohort members were nominally healthy, though unrecorded immune exposures were likely present. The donor was CMV seronegative and belonged to the group of more than 300 seronegative cohort members. A peripheral blood sample was provided by each donor, and peripheral blood mononuclear cells were used for TCR beta sequencing. Genomic DNA extraction from the blood cell samples was performed with the Qiagen DNeasy Blood Extraction Kit.

The data are from a study of cytomegalovirus exposure and HLA in healthy donors (dated by TCRdb to 2016 to 2017). Some background on the complete study: According to an earlier analysis of a few hundred of the donors, about 190 million T cells yielded 100 million or so unique TCR beta sequences and approximately 300 Gb of sequence data. An early release covering around 630 HLA-typed donors comprised around 300 gigabases of sequencing data and around 80 million unique TCR sequences. Among the 398 genotyped donors, approximately 76% belonged to the genetic ancestry cluster associated with self-reported Caucasian donors. The study was designed to test whether signatures of past pathogen exposure could be identified by cataloging public T cell receptors. The study profiled the T cell repertoires of 500 to 800 subjects by immunosequencing and related them to cytomegalovirus serostatus. A separate validation cohort of 90 to 150 different subjects was used in addition to the approximately 610-subject first cohort. The study combined high-throughput TCR immunosequencing, statistical association of individual TCRs with disease status, and machine learning to predict cytomegalovirus infection status. A later analysis re-analyzed previously published TCR beta repertoires from about 600 donors and added high-resolution HLA genotyping to study TCR occurrence patterns. Rather than drawing on any new phenotypic data, the later analysis identified candidate immune exposures from TCR beta sequences and the way those sequences occurred across donors. An earlier analysis of 587 of the donors used high-throughput TCR beta sequencing to judge whether each TCR beta V gene segment behaved as functional or pseudogenic. Donor age, sex, ethnicity and CMV serostatus were compiled alongside the repertoire data. A later genetic analysis used genome-wide SNP genotypes for about three fifths of the roughly 700 donors, treating that subset as a discovery cohort. Every discovery cohort repertoire had been produced on one sequencing platform. HLA typing covered class I and class II loci at four-digit resolution. Typing coverage varied by locus: about 629-640 donors for A, B, C, DRB1 and DQB1; approximately 500 for DQA1; 606 for DPA1; around 450 for DPB1. About five DR-DQ haplotypes were treated as single units for association and clustering because of strong linkage in the cohort. Among roughly 400 genotyped donors of the cohort, an average of around 240,000 unique TCR beta nucleotide sequences was sequenced per donor, of which 15% to 20% were non-productive.

The research as a whole found: According to a later analysis, parvovirus B19, influenza, CMV and Epstein-Barr virus appeared linked to several top co-occurrence clusters. Strong co-occurrence of HLA alleles, especially DR and DQ, made assigning TCR associations to individual alleles difficult. A further reported finding was that TCR beta sequences accurately predicted the HLA-A and HLA-B alleles for most subjects in the first cohort. V-gene and J-gene trimming of TCR beta chains was associated with a missense DCLRE1C variant in a later genetic analysis, and the association was replicated in an independent cohort. A later analysis found that most CMV-associated TCR beta chains appeared HLA-restricted, with HLA associations seemingly driven largely by CMV exposure. Most TCR sequences were observed very rarely across donors, whereas some public TCRs were present in many individuals. Some IMGT-functional V segments, including TRBV6-2 and TRBV6-3, could not be distinguished by the 87-base-pair reads and were therefore excluded. Sequencing depth was assumed to be roughly uniform across donors in the presence/absence analyses, though that assumption may not hold. The earlier analysis of nearly 600 of the donors excluded over 15 rarely observed V segments, including chromosome 9 orphons, because counts were too low. Cytomegalovirus status was reported to be diagnosed by the classifier with high specificity and sensitivity in both the original and validation cohorts. Three of the identified cytomegalovirus-associated TCR beta chains were confirmed in vitro to be specific for cytomegalovirus antigens. A total of 150 or so TCR beta chains were listed by the study as associated with cytomegalovirus. Correlated functional status among segregating V segments might reflect linkage disequilibrium, but an unknown experimental factor could not be ruled out. Because HLA typing was missing for some donors at each locus, association tests included only the typed subset. Compared with equally common non-associated chains, HLA-associated TCR beta chains in a later analysis were more clonally expanded and had lower generation probabilities. In an earlier analysis of several hundred of the donors, most TCR beta V segments were observed in productive rearrangements about 90% or about 30% of the time, broadly matching IMGT annotations. A cluster of highly shared sequence variants was judged likely to be a technical artifact of the sequencing pipeline. A later analysis found that TCR association rates varied across HLA loci, with DRB1 alleles showing the most associated TCRs and HLA-C alleles the fewest. According to the authors, the approach could potentially be generalized to other disease states and immunological phenotypes. This cohort had only TCR beta chains sequenced, and the lack of alpha or paired-chain data limited which features could be detected. According to a later genetic analysis, donors in an Asian-associated ancestry cluster had fewer N-insertions in productive TCRs than the approximately 700-donor mean. In a later analysis, some 17,000 TCR beta sequences were associated with specific HLA alleles at a false discovery rate of 0.05. The only immune exposure information available for the cohort was CMV serostatus.

Receptor amplification or capture employed the immunoSEQ multiplex PCR assay. The multiplex PCR relied on a mix of 60 forward primers for TCR Vbeta segments and 13 reverse primers for TCR Jbeta segments. Amplification of the CDR3 region of rearranged TCR beta genes was performed with a multiplex PCR assay on genomic DNA. The amplified TCR beta libraries were sequenced on the Illumina HiSeq System as 87-base-pair reads. The original pipeline was this. A later analysis counted 75 million to 100 million unique TCR beta chains across the 670 or so repertoires, and roughly 9.9 million of these chains were shared by at least two donors. Raw reads were error-corrected and collapsed into unique sequences by a nearest-neighbor algorithm in which closely related sequences were merged to remove PCR and sequencing errors. CDR3 sequences were aligned to IMGT reference sequences to assign V, D and J gene segments. For a sequence to be retained, a match of at least six nucleotides to both a V gene segment and a J gene segment was required. Rearrangements were classified as productive when the CDR3 lacked stop codons and remained in frame with V and J, and all other rearrangements were classified as non-productive. Following IMGT convention, CDR3 was defined as the stretch from the second conserved V-encoded cysteine to the conserved J-encoded phenylalanine. The earlier analysis of some 600 of the donors excluded sequences that lacked an unambiguous match to a single V gene segment. An earlier analysis of 587 of the donors called V segments functional above 56.7% productive rearrangements and segregating when the between-donor standard deviation exceeded 5%. A statistical classification framework was built to diagnose cytomegalovirus status from the catalog of TCR beta chain sequences. In a later analysis, TCR nucleotide sequences were compared against IMGT/GENE-DB human TR gene sequences so that V and J genes could be assigned. The TCRdist pipeline was used in a later analysis to assign CDR3 sequences and most-parsimonious VDJ recombination scenarios. In a later analysis, every TCR beta chain was defined by the combination of its CDR3 amino acid sequence and its V-gene family, and reads without a unique V-gene family were dropped. A later analysis removed 592 highly shared, low-generation-probability nucleotide sequences to deal with suspected cross-contamination and a sequencing artifact. For each public chain, a later analysis derived a clonal expansion index from normalized ranks of inferred template counts within each repertoire. In a later analysis, generation probabilities were computed using a VDJ recombination model fitted to out-of-frame rearrangements, and the results were checked against IGoR. In a later analysis, TCR-TCR, TCR-HLA and TCR-CMV co-occurrence was scored with hypergeometric tests, and a repertoire-size bias correction was applied to TCR pairs. A later analysis estimated false discovery rates by permuting HLA or CMV assignments 20 times. In a later analysis, co-occurring TCRs were grouped using DBSCAN, and TCRdist sequence similarity was added for clustering within HLA-allele-positive subsets. Repertoires with fewer than 30,000 or more than 120,000 public chains were left out of co-occurrence clustering, as were five repertoires with anomalous nucleotide sharing. TCRdb retrieved this table from immuneACCESS and kept in-frame rearrangements only. Not all clones are present; in checked studies, unresolved V genes account for under half, and no reason is known for the remainder. V and J calls and clone size follow that table, whereas D and trimming were derived from the DNA. This sample is represented by nearly 110,000 clones; 73% of them were singletons. Jointly, the top ten make up 7.8% of the sample.

The receptor's source is a man aged 25 to 40 in good health and CMV-seronegative. The sequence is built from TRBV5-4 and TRBJ1-5, with TRBD1 as a weak D call on 5 bases. The sequencing input was PBMCs. CDR3 loop: CASSPNPGGDQPQHF. The sequenced DNA: TGTGCCAGCAGCCCAAACCCCGGGGGGGACCAGCCCCAGCATTTT.